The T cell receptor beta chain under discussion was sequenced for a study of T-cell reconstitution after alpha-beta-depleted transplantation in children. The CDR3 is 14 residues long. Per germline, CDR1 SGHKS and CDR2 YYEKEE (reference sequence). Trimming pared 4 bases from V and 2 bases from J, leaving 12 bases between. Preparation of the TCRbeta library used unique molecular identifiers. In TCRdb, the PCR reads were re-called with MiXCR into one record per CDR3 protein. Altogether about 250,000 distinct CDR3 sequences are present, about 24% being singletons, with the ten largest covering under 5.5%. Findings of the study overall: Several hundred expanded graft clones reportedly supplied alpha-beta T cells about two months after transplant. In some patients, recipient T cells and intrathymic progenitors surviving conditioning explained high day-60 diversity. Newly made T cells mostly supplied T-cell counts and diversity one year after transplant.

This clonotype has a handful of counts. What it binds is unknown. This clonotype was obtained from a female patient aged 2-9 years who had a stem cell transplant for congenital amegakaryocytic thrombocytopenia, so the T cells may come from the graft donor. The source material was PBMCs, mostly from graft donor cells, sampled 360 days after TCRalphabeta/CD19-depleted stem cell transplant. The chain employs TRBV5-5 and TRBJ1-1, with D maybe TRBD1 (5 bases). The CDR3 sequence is CASSPRQPNTEAFF. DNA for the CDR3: TGTGCCAGCAGCCCCAGACAGCCTAACACTGAAGCTTTCTTT.